The clone carrying this T cell receptor (beta chain) has at least ten counts. With 10-nucleotide random UMIs included, cDNA was synthesized by 5'RACE. In each sequencing run, over 160 million TCR-beta sequences were generated from 15-18 subjects. Each CDR3 protein gets one entry after TCRdb re-called the 5' RACE reads with MiXCR. Seen here are around 83,000 distinct CDR3 sequences, 13% to 15% observed once, and the top ten hold approximately 7.5%. The record originates from a study of neurological immune-mediated disorders. The unsorted libraries were produced from 2 million PBMCs held at -80 C. V lost 8 bases and J lost 3, with 19 bases in between. The CDR3 has 15 amino acids. CDR1 is MDHEN, CDR2 SYDVKM, per germline.

The receptor's source is a woman in her fifties or sixties in good health. The chain uses TRBV28 and TRBJ1-2, with D perhaps matching TRBD1 (6 bases). The specimen was PBMCs. The CDR3 loop is CASAPSRQVYYGYTF. The CDR3 DNA follows: TGTGCCAGCGCCCCTTCGAGACAGGTTTACTATGGCTACACCTTC.